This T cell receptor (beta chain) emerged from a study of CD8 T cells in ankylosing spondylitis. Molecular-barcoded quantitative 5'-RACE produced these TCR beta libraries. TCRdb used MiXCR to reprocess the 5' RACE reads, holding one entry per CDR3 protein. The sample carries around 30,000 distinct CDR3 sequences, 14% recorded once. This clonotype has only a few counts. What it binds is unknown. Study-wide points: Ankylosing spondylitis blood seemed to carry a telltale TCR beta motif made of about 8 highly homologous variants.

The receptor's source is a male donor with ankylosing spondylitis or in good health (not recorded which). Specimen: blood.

The CDR3 loop reads CASSGGQGSSYEQYF. As DNA, the CDR3 is TGTGCCAGCAGCGGAGGACAGGGATCGTCCTACGAGCAGTACTTC. The rearrangement links TRBV9 to TRBJ2-7; 8 bases fit TRBD1. V dropped 3 bases and J dropped 1; count of bases not matched to a gene: 6. The CDR3 spans 15 residues. CDR1 SGDLS and CDR2 YYNGEE come from the germline V gene.